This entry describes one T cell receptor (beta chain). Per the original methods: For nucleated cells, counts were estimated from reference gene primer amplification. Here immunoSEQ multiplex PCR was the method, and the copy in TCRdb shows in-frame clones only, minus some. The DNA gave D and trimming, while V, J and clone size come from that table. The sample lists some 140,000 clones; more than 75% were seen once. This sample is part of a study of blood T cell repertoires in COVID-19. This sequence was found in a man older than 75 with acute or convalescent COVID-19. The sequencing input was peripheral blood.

CDR3 amino acids: CASSQDYSNSPLHF. DNA of the CDR3: TGTGCCAGCAGCCAAGACTACAGTAATTCACCCCTCCACTTT. This rearrangement joins TRBV4-2 to TRBJ1-6; D is unclear. Germline V gives CDR1 LGHNA, CDR2 YNFKEQ. Trimming stripped 0 bases from V and 6 bases from J, with 6 bases between. The CDR3 consists of 14 residues.